Listed below are T cell receptor beta chains from one sample, sequenced in a study of T cell changes during pregnancy in multiple sclerosis. Measured with immunoSEQ multiplex PCR; TCRdb has only the in-frame clones, and not every one. The profile shows about 64,000 clones, less than 95% of them singletons. The sequencing used peripheral blood, collected in the third trimester of pregnancy. These receptors were obtained from a female donor in good health, enrolled as a control in a pregnancy study. Each CDR3 is given with its conserved first and last residue. Fields, in order: J gene, D gene, clone size, V gene, CDR3 protein, CDR3 DNA. D genes are given only for firm matches. The size entry is marked missing in some rows and otherwise reads once, few, many or a size class.

J: TRBJ1-6
D: -
size: -
V: TRBV9
CDR3: CASSATLNSPLHF
DNA: TGTGCCAGCAGCGCTACCCTCAATTCACCCCTCCACTTT

J: TRBJ1-1
D: TRBD1
size: -
V: TRBV6-1
CDR3: CASSRDRGTEAFF
DNA: TGTGCCAGCAGTAGGGACAGGGGCACTGAAGCTTTCTTT

J: TRBJ2-4
D: TRBD2
size: -
V: TRBV30
CDR3: CAWSVRRLAGLNIQYF
DNA: TGTGCCTGGAGTGTACGGCGACTAGCGGGGTTAAACATTCAGTACTTC

J: TRBJ2-1
D: TRBD2
size: medium-sized
V: TRBV5-6
CDR3: CASSLLAGVFNEQFF
DNA: TGTGCCAGCAGCTTGCTAGCGGGAGTATTCAATGAGCAGTTCTTC

J: TRBJ1-1
D: -
size: -
V: TRBV18
CDR3: CASSPPQAPEAFF
DNA: TGTGCCAGCTCACCCCCTCAGGCCCCTGAAGCTTTCTTT

J: TRBJ2-5
D: -
size: -
V: TRBV5-4
CDR3: CASSSPPGGGETQYF
DNA: TGTGCCAGCAGCTCTCCCCCTGGGGGGGGCGAGACCCAGTACTTC

J: TRBJ1-2
D: -
size: -
V: TRBV30
CDR3: CAWTGGEGGANGYTF
DNA: TGTGCCTGGACCGGGGGGGAGGGGGGCGCAAATGGCTACACCTTC

J: TRBJ2-3
D: -
size: -
V: TRBV11-1
CDR3: CASSFEGTSTDTQYF
DNA: TGTGCCAGCAGCTTCGAAGGGACTAGCACAGATACGCAGTATTTT

J: TRBJ2-7
D: -
size: -
V: TRBV5-1
CDR3: CASSSRDSIARGSYEQYF
DNA: TGCGCCAGCAGCTCCCGGGACTCGATAGCCCGGGGCTCCTACGAGCAGTACTTC

J: TRBJ1-2
D: -
size: -
V: TRBV5-6
CDR3: CASSPPRSENYGYTF
DNA: TGTGCCAGCAGCCCTCCTAGATCGGAGAACTATGGCTACACCTTC

J: TRBJ1-4
D: TRBD1
size: -
V: TRBV6-6
CDR3: CASSRQGDSEKLFF
DNA: TGTGCCAGCAGTCGACAGGGGGATTCTGAAAAACTGTTTTTT

J: TRBJ2-1
D: -
size: -
V: TRBV10-3
CDR3: CAISEAEYYNEQFF
DNA: TGTGCCATCAGTGAGGCGGAATACTACAATGAGCAGTTCTTC

J: TRBJ2-1
D: -
size: once
V: TRBV27
CDR3: CASRRREGYNEQFF
DNA: TGTGCCAGCCGTCGCCGCGAGGGCTACAATGAGCAGTTCTTC

J: TRBJ2-3
D: TRBD1
size: -
V: TRBV5-1
CDR3: CASSKLGQGSTDTQYF
DNA: TGCGCCAGCAGCAAACTCGGACAGGGGAGCACAGATACGCAGTATTTT

J: TRBJ1-2
D: -
size: -
V: TRBV19
CDR3: CASTQQTGGGYTF
DNA: TGTGCCAGTACCCAACAGACAGGCGGTGGCTACACCTTC

J: TRBJ2-1
D: TRBD2
size: -
V: TRBV30
CDR3: CAYSGGGNEQFF
DNA: TGTGCCTACAGCGGGGGCGGAAATGAGCAGTTCTTC

J: TRBJ1-1
D: -
size: -
V: TRBV12-1
CDR3: CASSSKYRGQKNTEAFF
DNA: TGTGCCAGCAGCTCCAAATACAGGGGGCAGAAGAACACTGAAGCTTTCTTT

J: TRBJ1-2
D: TRBD1
size: -
V: TRBV19
CDR3: CASMGPGQGGYNYGYTF
DNA: TGTGCCAGTATGGGTCCGGGACAGGGAGGGTATAACTATGGCTACACCTTC

J: TRBJ1-1
D: TRBD1
size: -
V: TRBV7-9
CDR3: CASSLQGKGTEAFF
DNA: TGTGCCAGCAGTTTACAGGGGAAGGGCACTGAAGCTTTCTTT

J: TRBJ1-2
D: -
size: -
V: TRBV29-1
CDR3: CSGVGGAANYGYTF
DNA: TGCAGCGGGGTTGGAGGGGCGGCTAACTATGGCTACACCTTC

J: TRBJ2-1
D: TRBD2
size: few
V: TRBV6-5
CDR3: CASNTGGGVYNEQFF
DNA: TGTGCCAGCAACACCGGCGGGGGGGTCTACAATGAGCAGTTCTTC

J: TRBJ1-5
D: -
size: -
V: TRBV10-3
CDR3: CAISESSNQPQHF
DNA: TGTGCCATCAGTGAGTCCTCCAATCAGCCCCAGCATTTT

J: TRBJ2-6
D: -
size: -
V: TRBV7-8
CDR3: CASSLGGLGSSGANVLTF
DNA: TGTGCCAGCAGCTTGGGTGGGCTGGGCAGCTCTGGGGCCAACGTCCTGACTTTC

J: TRBJ2-1
D: TRBD2
size: -
V: TRBV6-1
CDR3: CASSEAAGWGGDEQFF
DNA: TGTGCCAGCAGTGAAGCCGCGGGGTGGGGAGGGGATGAGCAGTTCTTC

J: TRBJ2-3
D: TRBD2
size: -
V: TRBV7-9
CDR3: CASSFGTSGSTDTQYF
DNA: TGTGCCAGCAGCTTTGGGACTAGCGGTAGCACAGATACGCAGTATTTT

J: TRBJ1-1
D: -
size: -
V: TRBV30
CDR3: CAWRGGTEAFF
DNA: TGTGCCTGGAGAGGAGGGACTGAAGCTTTCTTT

J: TRBJ1-5
D: TRBD1
size: -
V: TRBV6-5
CDR3: CASRTDRAPDQPQHF
DNA: TGTGCCAGCAGGACCGACAGGGCGCCAGATCAGCCCCAGCATTTT

J: TRBJ1-1
D: -
size: -
V: TRBV30
CDR3: CAWSVPGGDTEAFF
DNA: TGTGCCTGGAGTGTACCCGGCGGGGACACTGAAGCTTTCTTT

J: TRBJ2-2
D: TRBD1
size: -
V: TRBV6-5
CDR3: CASRQGMNTGELFF
DNA: TGTGCCAGCCGACAGGGGATGAACACCGGGGAGCTGTTTTTT

J: TRBJ1-3
D: -
size: -
V: TRBV19
CDR3: CASSASGSGNTIYF
DNA: TGTGCCAGTAGTGCCAGCGGATCTGGAAACACCATATATTTT

J: TRBJ1-2
D: TRBD1
size: -
V: TRBV18
CDR3: CASSQEQGVVGYTF
DNA: TGTGCCAGCTCACAAGAACAGGGGGTAGTGGGCTACACCTTC

J: TRBJ1-1
D: -
size: -
V: TRBV4-1
CDR3: CASSQVARGRNTEAFF
DNA: TGCGCCAGCAGCCAAGTGGCACGGGGAAGGAACACTGAAGCTTTCTTT

J: TRBJ1-2
D: -
size: -
V: TRBV30
CDR3: CAWSQGNYGYTF
DNA: TGTGCCTGGAGTCAGGGAAACTATGGCTACACCTTC

J: TRBJ2-1
D: -
size: -
V: TRBV20-1
CDR3: CSARLGRQFF
DNA: TGCAGTGCCCGATTGGGGAGGCAGTTCTTC

J: TRBJ2-1
D: -
size: -
V: TRBV21-1
CDR3: CPFGRPTYNEQFF
DNA: TGCCCCTTCGGGAGGCCGACCTACAATGAGCAGTTCTTC

J: TRBJ1-5
D: TRBD1
size: -
V: TRBV6-5
CDR3: CASSRDRGGNQPQHF
DNA: TGTGCCAGCAGCCGGGACAGGGGTGGCAATCAGCCCCAGCATTTT

J: TRBJ2-7
D: TRBD2
size: -
V: TRBV5-1
CDR3: CASGIGGVNYEQYF
DNA: TGCGCCAGCGGGATCGGGGGGGTCAACTACGAGCAGTACTTC

J: TRBJ1-1
D: -
size: -
V: TRBV4-3
CDR3: CASSQVPSTEAFF
DNA: TGCGCCAGCAGCCAGGTCCCCAGCACTGAAGCTTTCTTT

J: TRBJ2-2
D: -
size: once
V: TRBV5-8
CDR3: CASSNSNGKRVGELFF
DNA: TGTGCCAGCTCCAACAGTAACGGGAAAAGGGTCGGGGAGCTGTTTTTT

J: TRBJ2-4
D: -
size: -
V: TRBV25-1
CDR3: CASSQGIAHKNIQYF
DNA: TGTGCCAGCAGTCAAGGGATAGCGCACAAAAACATTCAGTACTTC

J: TRBJ1-1
D: -
size: -
V: TRBV6-1
CDR3: CALVLRAEAFF
DNA: TGTGCCCTGGTTTTGAGGGCTGAAGCTTTCTTT

J: TRBJ1-2
D: TRBD1
size: -
V: TRBV7-8
CDR3: CASSLGRQGTFVYGYTF
DNA: TGTGCCAGCAGCTTAGGCCGACAGGGGACATTTGTCTATGGCTACACCTTC

J: TRBJ2-5
D: -
size: -
V: TRBV5-6
CDR3: CASSLGGAFQETQYF
DNA: TGTGCCAGCAGCTTGGGGGGCGCCTTCCAAGAGACCCAGTACTTC

J: TRBJ2-7
D: -
size: many
V: TRBV7-2
CDR3: CASSLERVSAYEQYF
DNA: TGTGCCAGCAGCTTAGAAAGAGTTTCGGCCTACGAGCAGTACTTC

J: TRBJ1-3
D: TRBD1
size: -
V: TRBV5-1
CDR3: CASSLAGQAGGIYF
DNA: TGCGCCAGCAGCTTGGCGGGACAGGCCGGAGGCATATATTTT

J: TRBJ1-1
D: TRBD1
size: few
V: TRBV18
CDR3: CASSPEGARTEAFF
DNA: TGTGCCAGCTCACCAGAGGGGGCTCGCACTGAAGCTTTCTTT